A single sample is the source of the 24 T cell receptor beta chains below, sequenced in a study of Ad26.COV2.S vaccination and SARS-CoV-2 variants. The method was immunoSEQ multiplex PCR; TCRdb's version includes in-frame clones alone and lacks a portion of them. Of some 290,000 clones listed, around four fifths are singletons. The treatment here: roughly 20 received Ad26.COV2.S at low or high dose, single or two shots; five or six received placebo; per-sample allocation not given. All samples were drawn on day 63, counting from the first vaccine or placebo injection. This sample comprised peripheral blood, obtained in a trial of Ad26.COV2.S vaccine versus placebo. These receptors came from a person between 18 and 60 years old who received the Ad26.COV2.S COVID-19 vaccine or a placebo.

V gene TRBV4-1 combines with J gene TRBJ2-1; 9 bases are a match to TRBD2. The CDR3 sequence is 16 residues long. In germline, CDR1 is MGHRA, CDR2 YSYEKL. The V segment lost 2 bases and the J segment 4 bases; nucleotides outside the gene matches: 6. CDR3 DNA sequence: TGCGCCAGCAGCCAAACAGCTAGCGGGGTATACAATGAGCAGTTCTTC. Its translation: CASSQTASGVYNEQFF.

This clone has a handful of counts. This chain links TRBV7-2 with TRBJ1-5; TRBD1 agrees at 9 bases. The CDR3 has 15 amino acids. The ends lost 5 bases at V and 2 bases at J; junction bases unmatched: 4. Germline loops: CDR1 SGHTA, CDR2 FQGNSA. The CDR3, as DNA: TGTGCCAGCAGCCTACAGGGGGCCGGCAATCAGCCCCAGCATTTT. It codes for CASSLQGAGNQPQHF. The full variable domain, completed using reference TRBV7-2 and TRBJ1-5, is GAGVSQSPSNKVTEKGKDVELRCDPISGHTALYWYRQSLGQGLEFLIYFQGNSAPDKSGLPSDRFSAERTGGSVSTLTIQRTQQEDSAVYLCASSLQGAGNQPQHFGDGTRLSIL.

This rearrangement joins TRBV5-1 to TRBJ2-5, with 7 positions matching TRBD2. V shed 4 bases and J 1 base; nucleotides not matched to a gene: 10. Germline loops: CDR1 SGHRS, CDR2 YFSETQ. The CDR3 is 16 residues long. DNA of the CDR3: TGCGCCAGCAGCGCGGGGGATCGACACCTCCAAGAGACCCAGTACTTC. Its protein product is CASSAGDRHLQETQYF.

This chain uses TRBV5-1 with TRBJ1-2; D might be TRBD1 (6 bases). This CDR3 region has 15 residues. Germline CDR1 reads SGHRS; CDR2 reads YFSETQ. V lost 5 bases and J 0 bases, leaving 14 bases between the germline ends. Here the CDR3 reads CASRDSPSANYGYTF. Written as DNA, the CDR3 is TGCGCCAGCAGGGACAGTCCTTCAGCTAACTATGGCTACACCTTC. The full variable domain, with the rest looked up from reference TRBV5-1 and TRBJ1-2, is KAGVTQTPRYLIKTRGQQVTLSCSPISGHRSVSWYQQTPGQGLQFLFEYFSETQRNKGNFPGRFSGRQFSNSRSEMNVSTLELGDSALYLCASRDSPSANYGYTFGSGTRLTVV.

V and J are TRBV6-2 or TRBV6-3 and TRBJ2-4; TRBD2 might be the D (6 bases). This CDR3 region has 21 residues. Germline CDR1 and CDR2: MNHEY and SVGEGT. V was shortened by 2 bases and J by 0 bases, with 26 bases between the two germline ends. Here the CDR3 DNA reads TGTGCCAGCAGTTACCTACTAGCTCGGGGTGGAGTCGGGGTAGCCAAAAACATTCAGTACTTC. Amino acid sequence: CASSYLLARGGVGVAKNIQYF.

This clone was detected only once. This chain links TRBV7-2 with TRBJ1-3, with D possibly matching TRBD1 (5 bases). Germline V CDR1 and CDR2: SGHTA, FQGNSA. The CDR3 loop spans 16 amino acids. Trimming stripped 1 base from V and 4 bases from J, with 14 bases between. Here the CDR3 DNA reads TGTGCCAGCAGCTTAGGGGCAGGGACGGCAGGAAACACCATATATTTT. Residues: CASSLGAGTAGNTIYF.

The chain couples TRBV29-1 to TRBJ2-7; no clear D. The V end lost 5 bases, the J end lost 2 bases, and 10 bases lay between the germline ends. The germline gives CDR1 SQVTM, CDR2 ANQGSEA. This CDR3 has 12 amino acids. CDR3 coding DNA: TGCAGCGTTAGGCGTAACCCCTACGAGCAGTACTTC. It is translated as CSVRRNPYEQYF.

In DNA form, the CDR3 reads TGTGCCAGTAGACGGGACGGTAACAATGAGCAGTTCTTC. Translation: CASRRDGNNEQFF. The chain uses TRBV19 and TRBJ2-1, with D perhaps assigned TRBD1 or TRBD2 (5 bases each). Germline V CDR1 and CDR2: LNHDA, SQIVND (reference sequence). Trimming pared 6 bases from V and 5 bases from J, leaving 11 bases between. The CDR3 length is 13 residues.

This clone was seen once. CDR3: CASSLRDSLFF. The CDR3 DNA is TGTGCCAGCAGTTTAAGGGATTCACTGTTTTTT. V gene TRBV28 combines with J gene TRBJ1-4, with no clear D. V was cut by 2 bases and J by 13 bases, with 8 bases left in between. CDR1 and CDR2 from the germline V gene are MDHEN and SYDVKM. This CDR3 is 11 amino acids long.

The gene calls are TRBV7-2 and TRBJ2-2; 7 bases agree with TRBD2. With V trimmed by 4 bases and J by 3 bases, 5 bases remained unmatched. The V gene's germline CDR1 is SGHTA and CDR2 FQGNSA. This CDR3 contains 15 residues. Here the CDR3 DNA reads TGTGCCAGCAGCTCGCAGGGAGGGTACACCGGGGAGCTGTTTTTT. This translates into CASSSQGGYTGELFF.

This clone was seen a few times. V gene TRBV30 combines with J gene TRBJ2-3, with 8 nucleotides matching TRBD1. V dropped 2 bases and J dropped 3; count of bases not matched to a gene: 4. CDR1 is GTSNPN, CDR2 SVGIG, per germline (reference sequence). CDR3 length equals 14 residues. CDR3 region: CAWSQDRVTDTQYF. In nucleotides, the CDR3 is TGTGCCTGGAGTCAGGACAGGGTGACAGATACGCAGTATTTT.

This clone showed up just a few times. The V call is TRBV5-1, the J call TRBJ1-2; TRBD1 matches 9 bases. V lost 4 bases, J lost 8 bases, and 9 bases stayed unmatched. The germline gives CDR1 SGHRS, CDR2 YFSETQ. CDR3 size: 14 residues. As DNA, the CDR3 is TGCGCCAGCAGCCTCACACAGGGGGCCCACGGCTACACCTTC. This encodes CASSLTQGAHGYTF.

This chain joins TRBV19 and TRBJ1-5; a weak D match, TRBD1 (5 bases). V shed 1 base and J shed 2 bases, with 18 bases lying between them. Per the germline V gene, CDR1 is LNHDA and CDR2 is SQIVND (reference sequence). The CDR3 totals 18 residues. CDR3: CASSIGFRQGLGNQPQHF. Written as DNA, the CDR3 is TGTGCCAGTAGTATAGGGTTTCGTCAGGGACTAGGCAATCAGCCCCAGCATTTT.

This clone was observed once. The gene calls are TRBV5-1 and TRBJ1-6, with D uncertain. Germline V CDR1 and CDR2: SGHRS, YFSETQ. Deletions cut 0 bases from V and 7 bases from J, with 8 bases between. The length of the CDR3 is 14 residues. DNA for the CDR3: TGCGCCAGCAGCTTGGATCTTTCAAATTCACCCCTCCACTTT. It specifies CASSLDLSNSPLHF.

This chain joins TRBV29-1 and TRBJ2-7, with a weak D call TRBD2 (7 bases). V dropped 1 base and J dropped 0 bases, with 10 bases sitting between them. The CDR3 sequence is 14 residues long. From germline, CDR1 is SQVTM and CDR2 ANQGSEA. The CDR3 nucleotides are TGCAGCGTTGAAGTGGGGGGGCCCTCCTACGAGCAGTACTTC. Amino acid sequence: CSVEVGGPSYEQYF.

The chain combines TRBV4-1 with TRBJ2-1; D may match TRBD1 or TRBD2 (5 bases each). Germline CDR1 is MGHRA and CDR2 is YSYEKL. The CDR3 contains 14 residues. Deletions cut 4 bases from V and 5 bases from J, with 12 bases between. The CDR3 protein is CASSPRARDNEQFF. CDR3 in DNA: TGCGCCAGCAGCCCGAGGGCCAGGGACAATGAGCAGTTCTTC.

V gene TRBV5-1 combines with J gene TRBJ2-7; TRBD1 might be the D (6 bases). CDR3 length equals 13 residues. From germline, CDR1 is SGHRS and CDR2 YFSETQ. V was pared by 4 bases and J by 5 bases, with 13 bases between. The CDR3 here is CASSTGQYDEQYF. In DNA, the CDR3 is TGCGCCAGCAGCACCGGACAGTACGACGAGCAGTACTTC.

The chain joins TRBV7-3 to TRBJ2-1; TRBD2 matches at 7 bases. Germline lookup yields CDR1 SGHTA and CDR2 FQGTGA. The CDR3 totals 14 residues. The ends lost 4 bases at V and 5 bases at J; junction bases unmatched: 5. Here the CDR3 reads CASSSGGYNNEQFF. The CDR3 bases are TGTGCCAGCAGCTCCGGGGGGTATAACAATGAGCAGTTCTTC.

This chain uses TRBV5-1 with TRBJ2-7; 9 positions agree with TRBD1. The CDR3 is 15 amino acids. Germline-derived CDR1 and CDR2 are SGHRS and YFSETQ. Trimming removed 0 bases from V and 2 bases from J; junction bases left unmatched: 3. This chain's CDR3 is CASSLGGTGTYEQYF. CDR3 sequence (DNA): TGCGCCAGCAGCTTGGGGGGGACAGGGACCTACGAGCAGTACTTC. Using reference TRBV5-1 and TRBJ2-7 for the parts outside the CDR3, the full variable domain is KAGVTQTPRYLIKTRGQQVTLSCSPISGHRSVSWYQQTPGQGLQFLFEYFSETQRNKGNFPGRFSGRQFSNSRSEMNVSTLELGDSALYLCASSLGGTGTYEQYFGPGTRLTVT.

The chain uses TRBV5-4 and TRBJ1-2; 8 bases are shared with TRBD1. J gave up 7 bases and V 4 bases, and 12 bases lay outside the gene matches. The V gene's germline CDR1 is SGHNT and CDR2 YYREEE (reference sequence). The CDR3 runs 15 residues. CDR3 loop: CASSPRTGLNPGYTF. As DNA, the CDR3 is TGTGCCAGCAGCCCGAGGACAGGGTTGAATCCTGGCTACACCTTC.

V is TRBV11-3 and J is TRBJ2-5; 9 bases match TRBD2. Germline V gene sequence: CDR1 SGHNT, CDR2 YENEEA. The CDR3 length is 15 residues. The trim removed 3 bases at V and 4 bases at J, leaving 6 bases unmatched. The CDR3 protein is CASSFGGGAGETQYF. CDR3 nucleotide sequence: TGTGCCAGCAGCTTTGGCGGGGGGGCCGGAGAGACCCAGTACTTC.

The chain couples TRBV5-1 to TRBJ2-3, with 7 bases matching TRBD1. Germline V CDR1 and CDR2: SGHRS, YFSETQ. This CDR3 is 15 amino acids long. V shed 3 bases and J 2 bases; nucleotides not matched to a gene: 6. The CDR3: CASSYGDRDTDTQYF. In DNA, the CDR3 is TGCGCCAGCAGCTATGGGGACAGAGACACAGATACGCAGTATTTT.

The chain joins TRBV5-1 to TRBJ1-1; D remains ambiguous. The CDR3 is 17 amino acids. Trimming removed 1 base at V and 5 bases at J, with 21 bases between. Per germline, CDR1 SGHRS and CDR2 YFSETQ. This chain's CDR3 is CASSLKVATRPRTEAFF. The CDR3 DNA reads TGCGCCAGCAGCTTGAAGGTGGCCACACGGCCGCGGACTGAAGCTTTCTTT.

The chain is built from TRBV3-1 (or the pseudogene TRBV3-2) and TRBJ1-2, with D perhaps TRBD1 (5 bases). CDR1 and CDR2 (germline): LGHDT, YNNKEL (reference sequence). CDR3 size: 14 residues. V was shortened by 4 bases and J by 10 bases, with 19 bases between the two germline ends. The CDR3 sequence is CASSPTPGGGFYTF. CDR3 coding DNA: TGTGCCAGCAGCCCGACCCCGGGGGGGGGATTCTACACCTTC.